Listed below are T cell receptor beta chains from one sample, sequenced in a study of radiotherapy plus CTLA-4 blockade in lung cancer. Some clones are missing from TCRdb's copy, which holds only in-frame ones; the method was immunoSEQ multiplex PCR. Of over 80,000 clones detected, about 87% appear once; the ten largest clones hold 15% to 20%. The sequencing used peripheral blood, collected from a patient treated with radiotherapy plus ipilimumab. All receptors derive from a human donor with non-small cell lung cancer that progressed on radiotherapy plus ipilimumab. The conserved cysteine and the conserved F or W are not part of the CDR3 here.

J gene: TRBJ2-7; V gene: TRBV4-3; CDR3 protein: ASSPRFGGGKQY
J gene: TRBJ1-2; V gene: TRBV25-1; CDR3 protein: ASSEKGLKDGYT
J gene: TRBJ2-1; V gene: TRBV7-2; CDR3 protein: ASSLGTAGSYNEQF
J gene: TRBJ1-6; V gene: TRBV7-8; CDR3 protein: ASSFEGGQGGSPLH
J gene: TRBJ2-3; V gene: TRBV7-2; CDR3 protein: ASSLAGTLSTDTQY
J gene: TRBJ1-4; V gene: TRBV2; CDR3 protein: ASSEMGPTNEKLF
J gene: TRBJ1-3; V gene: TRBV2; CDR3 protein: ASSGQGPGNTIY
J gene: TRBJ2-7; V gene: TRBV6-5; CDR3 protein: ASRPTSRYEQY
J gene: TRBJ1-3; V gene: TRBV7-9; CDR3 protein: ASSLEARRRSGNTIY
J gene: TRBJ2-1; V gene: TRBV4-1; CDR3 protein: ASSQDPGNNEQF
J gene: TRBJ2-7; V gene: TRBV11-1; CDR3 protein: ASSLAPTGDYEQY
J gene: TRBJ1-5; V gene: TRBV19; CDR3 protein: ASSNPPGGADQPQH
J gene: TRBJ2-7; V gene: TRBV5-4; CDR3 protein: ASSLASRARYEQY
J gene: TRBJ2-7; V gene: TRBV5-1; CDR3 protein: ASSLEVNEQY
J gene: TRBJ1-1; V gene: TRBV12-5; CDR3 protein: ASGLVLEGVKNTEAF
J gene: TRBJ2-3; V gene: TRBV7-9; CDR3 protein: ASSLRTGREQY
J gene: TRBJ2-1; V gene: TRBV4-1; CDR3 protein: ASSLAGTGGREQF
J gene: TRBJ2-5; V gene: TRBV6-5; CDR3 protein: ASSSPRTSGETQY
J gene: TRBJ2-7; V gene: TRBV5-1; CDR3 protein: ASSLAVPGTGSSYEQY
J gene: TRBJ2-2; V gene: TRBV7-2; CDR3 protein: ASSLGPENTGELF
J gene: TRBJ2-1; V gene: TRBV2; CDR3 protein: ASSPGQTYNEQF
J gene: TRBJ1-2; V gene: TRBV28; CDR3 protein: ASSLGQGGGYT
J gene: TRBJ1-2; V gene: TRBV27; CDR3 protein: ASRVRGTDGYT
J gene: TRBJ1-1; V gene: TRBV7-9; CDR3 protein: ASSLLGDTEAF
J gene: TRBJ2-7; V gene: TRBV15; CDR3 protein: ATSSKGRAAYYEQY
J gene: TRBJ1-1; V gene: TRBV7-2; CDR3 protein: ASRLSRDRGRGTEAF
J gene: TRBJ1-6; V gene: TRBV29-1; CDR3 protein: SVLAGPNSPLH
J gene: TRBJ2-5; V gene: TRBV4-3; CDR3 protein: ASSQDRASGGRWETQY
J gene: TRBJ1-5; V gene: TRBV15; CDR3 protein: ATSRPYQPQH
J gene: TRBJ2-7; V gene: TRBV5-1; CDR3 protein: ASSKWGQEDEQY
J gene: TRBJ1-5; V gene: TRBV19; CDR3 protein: ASQDRGNGNQPQH
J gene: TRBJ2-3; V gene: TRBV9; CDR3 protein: ASSVGGQRTDTQY
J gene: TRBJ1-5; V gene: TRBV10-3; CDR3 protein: AITSAPA
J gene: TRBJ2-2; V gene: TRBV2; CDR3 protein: ASRISFTGELF
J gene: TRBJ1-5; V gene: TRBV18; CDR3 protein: ASSWQNSNQPQH
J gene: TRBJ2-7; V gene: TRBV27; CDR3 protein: ASRDLAGGIYEQY
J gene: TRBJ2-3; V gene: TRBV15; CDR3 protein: ATSRRTLHTDTQY
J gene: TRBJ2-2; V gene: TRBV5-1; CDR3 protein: ASSFNRLAGGPGELF
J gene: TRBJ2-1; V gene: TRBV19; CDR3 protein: ASSMGEQF
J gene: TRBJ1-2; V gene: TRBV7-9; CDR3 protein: ASSLQGAYGYT
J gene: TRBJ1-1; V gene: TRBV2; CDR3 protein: ASRFGQVLEAF
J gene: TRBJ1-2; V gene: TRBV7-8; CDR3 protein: ASSPDRPYGYT
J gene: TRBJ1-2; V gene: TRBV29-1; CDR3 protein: SVEDRRFGYT
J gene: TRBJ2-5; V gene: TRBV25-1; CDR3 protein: ASSELLQGQETQY
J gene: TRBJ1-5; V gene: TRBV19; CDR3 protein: ASREALYSNQPQH
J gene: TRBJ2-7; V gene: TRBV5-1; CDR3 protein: ASTGSGQGLEQY
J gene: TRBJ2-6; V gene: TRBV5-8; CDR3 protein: ASRSASAPGANVLT
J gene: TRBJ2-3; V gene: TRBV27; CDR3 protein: ASSLTSKDTQY
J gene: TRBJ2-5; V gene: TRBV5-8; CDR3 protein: ASSLLQGAGETQY
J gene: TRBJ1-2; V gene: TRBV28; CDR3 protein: ASSMTGTAINYGYT
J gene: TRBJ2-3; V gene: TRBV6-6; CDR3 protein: ASSYSGRGDTQY
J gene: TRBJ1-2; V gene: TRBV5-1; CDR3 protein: ASSLGHRPGYT
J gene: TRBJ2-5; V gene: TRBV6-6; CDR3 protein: ASSYSSPGGGETQY
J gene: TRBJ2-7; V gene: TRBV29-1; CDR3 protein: SVVLLGYEQY
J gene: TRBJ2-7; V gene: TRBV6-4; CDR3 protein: ASHIIGDAPLGSYEQY
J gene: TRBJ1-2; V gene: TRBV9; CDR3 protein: ASSVDLNYGYT
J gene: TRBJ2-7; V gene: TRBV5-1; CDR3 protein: ASSLTSGSYYEQY
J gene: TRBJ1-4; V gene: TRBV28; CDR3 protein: ASSPAGHATNEKLF
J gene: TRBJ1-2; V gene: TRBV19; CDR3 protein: ASTMGRTGTGYT